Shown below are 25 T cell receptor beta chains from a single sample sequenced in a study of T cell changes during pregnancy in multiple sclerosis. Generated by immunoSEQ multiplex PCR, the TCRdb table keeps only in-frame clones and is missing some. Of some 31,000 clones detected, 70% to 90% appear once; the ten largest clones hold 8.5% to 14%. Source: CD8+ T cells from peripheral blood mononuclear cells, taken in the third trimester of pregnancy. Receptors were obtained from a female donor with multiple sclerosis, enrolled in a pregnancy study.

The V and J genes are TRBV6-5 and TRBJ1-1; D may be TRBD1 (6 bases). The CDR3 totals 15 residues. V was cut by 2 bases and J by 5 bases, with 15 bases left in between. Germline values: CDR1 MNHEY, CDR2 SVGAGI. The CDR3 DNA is TGTGCCAGCAGTTACGCAGGGGTATATGCGACTGAAGCTTTCTTT. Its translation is CASSYAGVYATEAFF.

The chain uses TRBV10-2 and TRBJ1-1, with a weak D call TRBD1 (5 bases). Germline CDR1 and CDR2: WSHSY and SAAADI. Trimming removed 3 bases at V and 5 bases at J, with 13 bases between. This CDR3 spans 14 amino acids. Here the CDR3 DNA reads TGCGCCAGCAGTGACGGGGGAAGTCGGACTGAAGCTTTCTTT. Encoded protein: CASSDGGSRTEAFF.

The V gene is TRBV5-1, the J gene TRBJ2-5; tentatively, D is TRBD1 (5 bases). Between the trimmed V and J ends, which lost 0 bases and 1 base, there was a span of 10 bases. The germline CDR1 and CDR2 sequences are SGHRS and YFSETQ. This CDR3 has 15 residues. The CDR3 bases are TGCGCCAGCAGCTTGGAGGGCAGGGTCCAAGAGACCCAGTACTTC. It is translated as CASSLEGRVQETQYF.

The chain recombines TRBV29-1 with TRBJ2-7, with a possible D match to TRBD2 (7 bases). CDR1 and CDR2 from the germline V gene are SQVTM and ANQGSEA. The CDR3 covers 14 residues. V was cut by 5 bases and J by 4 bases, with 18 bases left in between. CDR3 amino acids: CSVIIRGRGYEQYF. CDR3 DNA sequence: TGCAGCGTTATTATAAGGGGGAGGGGGTACGAGCAGTACTTC.

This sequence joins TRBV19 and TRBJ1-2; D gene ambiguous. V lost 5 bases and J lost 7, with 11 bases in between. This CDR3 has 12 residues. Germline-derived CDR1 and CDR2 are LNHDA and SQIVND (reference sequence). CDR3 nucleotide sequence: TGTGCCAGTAGTCACAGTACGGCTGGCTACACCTTC. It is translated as CASSHSTAGYTF.

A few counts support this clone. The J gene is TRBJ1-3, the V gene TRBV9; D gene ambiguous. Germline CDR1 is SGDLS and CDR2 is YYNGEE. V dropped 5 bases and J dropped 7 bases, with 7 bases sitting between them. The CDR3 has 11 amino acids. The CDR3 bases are TGTGCCAGCAGGGAGTTGAACACCATATATTTT. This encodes CASRELNTIYF.

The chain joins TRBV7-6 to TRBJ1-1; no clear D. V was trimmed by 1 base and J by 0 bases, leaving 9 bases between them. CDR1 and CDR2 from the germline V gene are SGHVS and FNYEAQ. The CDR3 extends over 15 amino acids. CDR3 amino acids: CASSLGVSLNTEAFF. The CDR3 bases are TGTGCCAGCAGCTTAGGCGTTAGTTTGAACACTGAAGCTTTCTTT.

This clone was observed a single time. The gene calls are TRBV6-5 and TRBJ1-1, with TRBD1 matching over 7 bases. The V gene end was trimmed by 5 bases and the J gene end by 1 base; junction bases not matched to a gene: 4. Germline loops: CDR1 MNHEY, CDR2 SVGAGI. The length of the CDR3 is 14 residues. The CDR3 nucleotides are TGTGCCAGCAGTCTATCAGGGGGGAACACTGAAGCTTTCTTT. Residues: CASSLSGGNTEAFF.

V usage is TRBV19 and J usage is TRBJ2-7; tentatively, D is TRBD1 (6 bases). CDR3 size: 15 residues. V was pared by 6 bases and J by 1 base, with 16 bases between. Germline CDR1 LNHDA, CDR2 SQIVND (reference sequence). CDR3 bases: TGTGCCAGTAGCGCCGGGACAACCGTGTCCTACGAGCAGTACTTC. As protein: CASSAGTTVSYEQYF.

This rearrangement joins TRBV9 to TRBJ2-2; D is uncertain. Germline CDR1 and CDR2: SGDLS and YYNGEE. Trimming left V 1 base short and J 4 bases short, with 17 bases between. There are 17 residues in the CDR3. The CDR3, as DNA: TGTGCCAGCAGCGTAACGGGTACGGTAAAACTCACCGGGGAGCTGTTTTTT. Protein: CASSVTGTVKLTGELFF. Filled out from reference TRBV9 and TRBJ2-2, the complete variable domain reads DSGVTQTPKHLITATGQRVTLRCSPRSGDLSVYWYQQSLDQGLQFLIQYYNGEERAKGNILERFSAQQFPDLHSELNLSSLELGDSALYFCASSVTGTVKLTGELFFGEGSRLTVL.

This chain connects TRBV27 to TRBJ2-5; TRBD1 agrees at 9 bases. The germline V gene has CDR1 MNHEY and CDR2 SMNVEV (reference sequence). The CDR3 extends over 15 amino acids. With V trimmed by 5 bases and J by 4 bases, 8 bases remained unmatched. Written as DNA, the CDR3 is TGTGCCAGCAGTCCTCACAGGGGGCAGGGAGAGACCCAGTACTTC. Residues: CASSPHRGQGETQYF.

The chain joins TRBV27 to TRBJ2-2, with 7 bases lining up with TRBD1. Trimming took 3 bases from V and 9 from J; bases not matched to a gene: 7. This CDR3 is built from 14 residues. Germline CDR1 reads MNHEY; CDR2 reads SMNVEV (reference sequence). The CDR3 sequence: CASSFSTGSRELFF. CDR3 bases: TGTGCCAGCAGTTTCTCGACAGGGTCGAGGGAGCTGTTTTTT.

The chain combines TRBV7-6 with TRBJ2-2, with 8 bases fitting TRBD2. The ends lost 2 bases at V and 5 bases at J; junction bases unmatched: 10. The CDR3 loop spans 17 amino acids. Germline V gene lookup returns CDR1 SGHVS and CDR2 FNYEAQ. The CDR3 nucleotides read TGTGCCAGCAGCTTAACTAGCGGTCTTAAAGGGACCGGGGAGCTGTTTTTT. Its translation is CASSLTSGLKGTGELFF.

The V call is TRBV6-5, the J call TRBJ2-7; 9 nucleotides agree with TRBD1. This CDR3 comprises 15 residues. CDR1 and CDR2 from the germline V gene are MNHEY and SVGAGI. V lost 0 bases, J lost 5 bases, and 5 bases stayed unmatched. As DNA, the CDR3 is TGTGCCAGCAGTTACTCAGGGGACAGGGTGGACGAGCAGTACTTC. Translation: CASSYSGDRVDEQYF.

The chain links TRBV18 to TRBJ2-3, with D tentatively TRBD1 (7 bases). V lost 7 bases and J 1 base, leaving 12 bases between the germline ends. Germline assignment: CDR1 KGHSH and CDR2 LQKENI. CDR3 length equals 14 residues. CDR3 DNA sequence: TGTGCCAGCTGCACCAGGGGGGGCACAGATACGCAGTATTTT. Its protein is CASCTRGGTDTQYF.

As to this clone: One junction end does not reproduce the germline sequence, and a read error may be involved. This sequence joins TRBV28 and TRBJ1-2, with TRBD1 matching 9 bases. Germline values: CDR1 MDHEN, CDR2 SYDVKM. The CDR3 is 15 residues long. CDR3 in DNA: TGTGCCAGCAGCTTATCTACAGGGGGCAGCTATGGCTACACCTTC. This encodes CASSLSTGGSYGYTF.

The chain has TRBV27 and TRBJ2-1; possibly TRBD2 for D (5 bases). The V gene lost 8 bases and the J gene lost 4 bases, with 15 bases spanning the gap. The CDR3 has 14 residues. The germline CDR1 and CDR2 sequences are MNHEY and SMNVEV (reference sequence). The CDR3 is CASRRSGDYNEQFF. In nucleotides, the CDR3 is TGTGCCAGCCGCCGCAGCGGAGATTACAATGAGCAGTTCTTC.

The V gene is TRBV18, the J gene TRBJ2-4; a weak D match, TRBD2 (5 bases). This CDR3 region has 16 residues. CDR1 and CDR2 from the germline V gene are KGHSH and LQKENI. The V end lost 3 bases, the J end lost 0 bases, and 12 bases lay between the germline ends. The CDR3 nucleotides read TGTGCCAGCTCACCCCCCGGCGGGCCAGCCAAAAACATTCAGTACTTC. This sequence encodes CASSPPGGPAKNIQYF.

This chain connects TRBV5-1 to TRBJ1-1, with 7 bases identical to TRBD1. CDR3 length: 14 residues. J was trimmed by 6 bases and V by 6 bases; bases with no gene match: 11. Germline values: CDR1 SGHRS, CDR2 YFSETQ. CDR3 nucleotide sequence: TGCGCCAGCACCCCTCCGGGACAGCGCGCTGAAGCTTTCTTT. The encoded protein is CASTPPGQRAEAFF.

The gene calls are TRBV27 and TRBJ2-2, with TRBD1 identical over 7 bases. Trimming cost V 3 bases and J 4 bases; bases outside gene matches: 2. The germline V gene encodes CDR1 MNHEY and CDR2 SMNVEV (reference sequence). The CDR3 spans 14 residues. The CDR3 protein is CASSFTGATGELFF. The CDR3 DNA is TGTGCCAGCAGTTTTACAGGGGCCACCGGGGAGCTGTTTTTT.

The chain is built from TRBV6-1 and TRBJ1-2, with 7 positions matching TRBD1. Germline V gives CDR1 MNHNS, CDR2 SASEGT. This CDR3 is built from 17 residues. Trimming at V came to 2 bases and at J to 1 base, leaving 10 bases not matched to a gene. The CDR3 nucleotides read TGTGCCAGCAGTGAATCCCTCCGGGACAGAAGTAACTATGGCTACACCTTC. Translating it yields CASSESLRDRSNYGYTF.

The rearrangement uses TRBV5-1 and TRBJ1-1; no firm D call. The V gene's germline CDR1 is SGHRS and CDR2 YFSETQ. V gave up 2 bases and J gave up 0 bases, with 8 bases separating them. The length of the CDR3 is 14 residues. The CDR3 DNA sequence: TGCGCCAGCAGCTTCCCGGAGATGAACACTGAAGCTTTCTTT. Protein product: CASSFPEMNTEAFF.

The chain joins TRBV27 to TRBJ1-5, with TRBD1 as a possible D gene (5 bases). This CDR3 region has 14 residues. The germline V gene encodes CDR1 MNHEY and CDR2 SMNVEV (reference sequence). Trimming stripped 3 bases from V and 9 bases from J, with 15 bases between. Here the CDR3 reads CASSFRGDLRPQHF. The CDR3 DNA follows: TGTGCCAGCAGTTTTCGGGGGGATCTTCGGCCCCAGCATTTT.

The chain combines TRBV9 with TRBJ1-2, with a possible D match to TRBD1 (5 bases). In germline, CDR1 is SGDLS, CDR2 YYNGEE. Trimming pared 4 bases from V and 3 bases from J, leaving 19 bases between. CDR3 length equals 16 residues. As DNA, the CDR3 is TGTGCCAGCAGCCGTAGCGGGGGTCCGGGGTACTATGGCTACACCTTC. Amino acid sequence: CASSRSGGPGYYGYTF.

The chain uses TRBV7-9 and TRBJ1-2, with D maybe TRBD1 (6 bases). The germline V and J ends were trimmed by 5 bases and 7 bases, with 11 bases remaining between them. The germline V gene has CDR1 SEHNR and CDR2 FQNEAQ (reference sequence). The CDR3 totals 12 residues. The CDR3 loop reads CASSPGTSGYTF. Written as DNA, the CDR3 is TGTGCCAGCAGCCCTGGGACATCTGGCTACACCTTC.